Listed below are T cell receptor beta chains from one sample, sequenced in a study of T cells after yellow fever vaccination. One entry per CDR3 protein, called by TCRdb with MiXCR from the 5' RACE reads. The sample lists roughly 300,000 distinct CDR3 sequences, around 7% seen once, with 15% to 20% in the top ten. The starting material was PBMCs, obtained about 41 days after the first yellow fever vaccination. The receptor source for this set is a man between 18 and 35 years old who received the YFV17D yellow fever vaccine. Both conserved end residues are part of each CDR3. D genes are given only for firm matches. A clone size is listed for some rows: how often the clone was seen (once, few, many), or a class if it is expanded.

V gene: TRBV3-1; D gene: .; J gene: TRBJ1-6; clone size: many; CDR3 protein: CASSRKLDSPLHF; CDR3 DNA: TGTGCCAGCAGCCGAAAACTTGATTCACCCCTCCACTTT
V gene: TRBV19; D gene: .; J gene: TRBJ1-4; clone size: .; CDR3 protein: CASSHQLRLREKLFF; CDR3 DNA: TGTGCCAGTAGCCATCAACTTCGGTTACGCGAAAAACTGTTTTTT
V gene: TRBV7-2; D gene: .; J gene: TRBJ2-3; clone size: many; CDR3 protein: CASSLEGPDTQYF; CDR3 DNA: TGTGCCAGCAGCCTGGAAGGGCCAGATACGCAGTATTTT
V gene: TRBV27; D gene: .; J gene: TRBJ2-1; clone size: few; CDR3 protein: CASSSAAGANNEQFF; CDR3 DNA: TGTGCCAGCAGTTCTGCCGCGGGGGCGAACAATGAGCAGTTCTTC
V gene: TRBV29-1; D gene: .; J gene: TRBJ2-5; clone size: .; CDR3 protein: CSVDRVGRETQYF; CDR3 DNA: TGCAGCGTTGACAGGGTTGGGCGAGAGACCCAGTACTTC
V gene: TRBV7-2; D gene: .; J gene: TRBJ2-7; clone size: .; CDR3 protein: CASSSGTSTYEQYF; CDR3 DNA: TGTGCCAGCAGCTCCGGGACGTCTACCTACGAGCAGTACTTC
V gene: TRBV6-1; D gene: TRBD1; J gene: TRBJ1-1; clone size: .; CDR3 protein: CASRDRGMNTEAFF; CDR3 DNA: TGTGCCAGCAGAGACAGGGGGATGAACACTGAAGCTTTCTTT
V gene: TRBV7-2; D gene: .; J gene: TRBJ1-1; clone size: many; CDR3 protein: CASSPFGLNTEAFF; CDR3 DNA: TGTGCCAGCAGCCCCTTCGGCTTGAACACTGAAGCTTTCTTT
V gene: TRBV7-6; D gene: .; J gene: TRBJ2-3; clone size: few; CDR3 protein: CASSLPGRDTQYF; CDR3 DNA: TGTGCCAGCAGCTTACCCGGGAGAGATACGCAGTATTTT
V gene: TRBV7-2; D gene: .; J gene: TRBJ2-2; clone size: .; CDR3 protein: CASSHRQTGELFF; CDR3 DNA: TGTGCCAGCAGCCACAGACAGACCGGGGAGCTGTTTTTT
V gene: TRBV7-9; D gene: .; J gene: TRBJ2-2; clone size: many; CDR3 protein: CASSLSSSGLGGELFF; CDR3 DNA: TGTGCCAGCAGCTTGTCCTCTAGTGGGCTCGGCGGGGAGCTGTTTTTT
V gene: TRBV5-1; D gene: TRBD1; J gene: TRBJ2-5; clone size: .; CDR3 protein: CASSSTGSFKETQYF; CDR3 DNA: TGCGCCAGCAGCTCGACAGGGAGTTTTAAAGAGACCCAGTACTTC
V gene: TRBV7-2; D gene: .; J gene: TRBJ1-4; clone size: few; CDR3 protein: CASSLYSDEKLFF; CDR3 DNA: TGTGCCAGCAGCTTATATAGTGATGAAAAACTGTTTTTT
V gene: TRBV10-3; D gene: TRBD2; J gene: TRBJ2-7; clone size: many; CDR3 protein: CAAGLAVYEQYF; CDR3 DNA: TGTGCCGCGGGACTAGCGGTCTACGAGCAGTACTTC
V gene: TRBV7-8; D gene: .; J gene: TRBJ2-4; clone size: .; CDR3 protein: CASSLEAALGIQYF; CDR3 DNA: TGTGCCAGCAGCTTAGAGGCGGCATTGGGCATTCAGTACTTC
V gene: TRBV10-3; D gene: .; J gene: TRBJ1-2; clone size: many; CDR3 protein: CAISEWESAKAGYTF; CDR3 DNA: TGTGCCATCAGTGAGTGGGAGTCAGCTAAGGCGGGCTACACCTTC
V gene: TRBV27; D gene: TRBD2; J gene: TRBJ2-3; clone size: few; CDR3 protein: CASSFLAGSPDTQYF; CDR3 DNA: TGTGCCAGCAGTTTCCTAGCGGGGAGTCCGGATACGCAGTATTTT
V gene: TRBV4-2; D gene: TRBD2; J gene: TRBJ2-3; clone size: few; CDR3 protein: CASSQVTGGEGDTQYF; CDR3 DNA: TGTGCCAGCAGCCAAGTAACCGGGGGGGAGGGAGATACGCAGTATTTT
V gene: TRBV7-6; D gene: .; J gene: TRBJ2-1; clone size: .; CDR3 protein: CASSTTKSSYNEQFF; CDR3 DNA: TGTGCCAGCAGCACGACTAAAAGCTCCTACAATGAGCAGTTCTTC
V gene: TRBV4-2; D gene: TRBD1; J gene: TRBJ2-7; clone size: few; CDR3 protein: CASSQEWQGVNEQYF; CDR3 DNA: TGTGCCAGCAGCCAAGAATGGCAGGGGGTCAACGAGCAGTACTTC
V gene: TRBV7-2; D gene: TRBD2; J gene: TRBJ2-1; clone size: few; CDR3 protein: CAQREGATYNEQFF; CDR3 DNA: TGTGCTCAGCGGGAGGGGGCCACCTACAATGAGCAGTTCTTC
V gene: TRBV7-2; D gene: TRBD1; J gene: TRBJ2-7; clone size: few; CDR3 protein: CASSLRTGLYEQYF; CDR3 DNA: TGTGCCAGCAGCTTAAGGACAGGCCTTTACGAGCAGTACTTC
V gene: TRBV7-2; D gene: .; J gene: TRBJ1-3; clone size: few; CDR3 protein: CASSSRAPGPGNTIYF; CDR3 DNA: TGTGCCAGCAGCTCTAGGGCCCCAGGGCCCGGAAACACCATATATTTT
V gene: TRBV7-6; D gene: .; J gene: TRBJ2-2; clone size: .; CDR3 protein: CASSSAGAALNTGELFF; CDR3 DNA: TGTGCCAGCAGCTCGGCGGGCGCGGCCTTGAACACCGGGGAGCTGTTTTTT
V gene: TRBV30; D gene: .; J gene: TRBJ1-2; clone size: few; CDR3 protein: CAWRQSYGYTF; CDR3 DNA: TGTGCCTGGAGACAGTCCTATGGCTACACCTTC
V gene: TRBV20-1; D gene: TRBD2; J gene: TRBJ2-4; clone size: few; CDR3 protein: CSARDTGLTGIQYF; CDR3 DNA: TGCAGTGCTAGAGACACGGGACTAACTGGCATTCAGTACTTC
V gene: TRBV4-2; D gene: .; J gene: TRBJ1-6; clone size: .; CDR3 protein: CASSQDQRQPSPLHF; CDR3 DNA: TGTGCCAGCAGCCAAGATCAGAGACAGCCATCACCCCTCCACTTT
V gene: TRBV7-6; D gene: TRBD2; J gene: TRBJ2-2; clone size: few; CDR3 protein: CASSITSGGAGELFF; CDR3 DNA: TGTGCCAGCAGCATAACTAGCGGGGGGGCCGGGGAGCTGTTTTTT
V gene: TRBV12-3/TRBV12-4; D gene: .; J gene: TRBJ1-6; clone size: .; CDR3 protein: CASSSPGRAPLHF; CDR3 DNA: TGTGCCAGCAGTTCCCCAGGGAGAGCACCCCTCCACTTT